The T cell receptor (beta chain) described here comes from a study of T cells in localized non-small cell lung cancer. Study-wide results and limits: Among the top 100 tumor clones, a median approximately 60 appeared in adjacent lung. Higher adjacent-lung clonality was associated with shorter survival. Maximal T cell clonality occurred in uninvolved adjacent lung, with tumor ranking below it. Owing to sequencing of a solitary tumor region, heterogeneity cannot be discounted.

TCRdb's copy holds only in-frame clones and misses some; the assay was immunoSEQ multiplex PCR. Seen here are 1,300 to 1,500 clones, approximately 23% observed once, and the top ten hold about 22%. Trimming shortened V by 6 bases and J by 4 bases, and 21 bases separated the two germline ends. The CDR3 consists of 16 residues. The germline CDR1 and CDR2 sequences are MDHEN and SYDVKM. This clone was picked up a small number of times. The antigen remains undetermined. The sample consisted of lung tumor tissue, taken before any cancer treatment. The clonotype was recovered from a female donor of 60 years or more with stage II squamous cell lung carcinoma. This chain joins TRBV28 and TRBJ2-5; TRBD2 is a possible D gene (7 bases). The CDR3: CASSPALRGAGETQYF. CDR3 nucleotides: TGTGCCAGCAGCCCAGCCCTTCGGGGGGCGGGAGAGACCCAGTACTTC.